This T cell receptor (beta chain) was captured by sequencing in a study of cytomegalovirus exposure and HLA in healthy donors (dated by TCRdb to the late 2010s). At the level of the whole study: The 666 repertoires of the first cohort and the 95 to 150 validation repertoires were produced on the same platform, according to a later analysis. In addition to the first cohort of roughly 700 subjects, a separate validation cohort of 130 or so different subjects was used. To predict cytomegalovirus infection status, the study combined high-throughput TCR immunosequencing, statistical association of individual TCRs with disease status, and machine learning. The aim of the study was to test whether cataloging public T cell receptors could identify signatures of past pathogen exposure.

To note about this clone: The antigen this receptor binds is unknown. No much larger clonotype is one base removed from it; base qualities were not supplied.

Donors formed part of the validation cohort, which comprised 120 subjects and was distinct from the first cohort of under 850 subjects. Trimming at the junction amounts to 0 bases on V and 3 bases on J, and the germline ends lie 11 bases apart. Including the terminal cysteine and phenylalanine, the CDR3 comprises 15 residues. Only the CDR3 region is kept as DNA, spanning 45 bases read in frame from base 1. CDR1 and CDR2, per the germline V gene, are MNHEY and SVGAGI. Library preparation used the immunoSEQ multiplex PCR assay. Processing in the source paper ran as follows. To diagnose cytomegalovirus status from the catalog of TCR beta chain sequences, a statistical classification framework was built. TCRdb carries this immuneACCESS record with in-frame sequences only. Its versions omit some clonotypes, under half of them owing to an unresolved V gene in the studies checked, with the rest unexplained. Clonal size and the V and J genes are those of that table, whereas D and trimming came from the DNA. In all, the sample holds about 160,000 clones, and around nine tenths of those were seen once. Over 4% of the sample is held by the ten biggest clonotypes.

Overall results and qualifications from the work: In the study, 150 to 200 TCR beta chains were listed as associated with cytomegalovirus. A later analysis found that TCRs clustered in the first cohort also tended to co-occur in the 120 validation repertoires, with approximately 95% of cluster scores above 0. The validation cohort had no HLA typing available for a later analysis, so co-occurrence within that cohort was assessed over all 110 or so repertoires. The classifier was reported to diagnose cytomegalovirus status with high specificity and sensitivity in both the original cohort and the validation cohort. In vitro tests confirmed that a few of the cytomegalovirus-associated TCR beta chains recognize cytomegalovirus antigens. It was suggested by the authors that the approach could potentially be generalized to other disease states and immunological phenotypes. While some public TCRs were present in many individuals, most TCR sequences turned up only very rarely across donors.

The specimen was PBMCs. This chain is built from TRBV6-5 and TRBJ1-2, with a tentative D gene TRBD1 over 6 matching bases. This receptor was taken from a man aged 18 to 30 in good health and CMV-seropositive. This receptor has the CDR3 CASSYSGGADYGYTF. The bases read TGTGCCAGCAGTTACTCGGGGGGGGCGGACTATGGCTACACCTTC.